What follows are 16 T cell receptor beta chains derived from one specimen sequenced in a study of blood T cells in healthy people across ages. A J-beta primer mix and a sample-barcoded 5' primer were used in a second PCR of about 7 to 12 cycles. Each CDR3 protein gets one entry after TCRdb re-called the 5' RACE reads with MiXCR. The profile shows 980,000 or so distinct CDR3 sequences, about 48% of them singletons. Material: blood. The receptors originated from a young man in good health.

The sample holds a few counts of this clonotype. The V gene is TRBV6-2 or TRBV6-3, the J gene TRBJ2-4; 7 positions match TRBD1. V trimming: 7 bases; J trimming: 0 bases; junction bases outside the gene matches: 12. In germline, CDR1 is MNHEY, CDR2 SVGEGT. The length of the CDR3 is 17 residues. The CDR3 reads CASTARDSLKAKNIQYF. The CDR3 DNA reads as TGTGCCAGCACGGCCCGGGACAGTCTTAAAGCCAAAAACATTCAGTACTTC.

The chain uses TRBV14 and TRBJ2-5, with TRBD1 matching over 7 bases. CDR1 and CDR2 from the germline V gene are SGHDN and FVKESK. V lost 4 bases and J lost 0; bases outside the gene matches: 5. The CDR3 covers 15 residues. For the CDR3, the DNA is TGTGCCAGCAGCCTAGGGGGCCTGTACCAAGAGACCCAGTACTTC. Encoded protein: CASSLGGLYQETQYF.

A single count supports this clonotype. Germline and junction disagree at one end, which may indicate a read error. This chain uses TRBV3-1 with TRBJ2-3; the D is unclear. Germline V gene sequence: CDR1 LGHDT, CDR2 YNNKEL (reference sequence). The CDR3 runs 13 residues. The CDR3 DNA is TGTGCCGGCAGCCAAGATTTCACAGATACGCAGTATTTT. It yields the protein CAGSQDFTDTQYF.

The chain combines TRBV6-2 or TRBV6-3 with TRBJ2-2, with D uncertain. This CDR3 has 13 residues. Trimming cost V 2 bases and J 7 bases, with 8 bases left between them. CDR1 and CDR2 (germline): MNHEY, SVGEGT. CDR3 nucleotides: TGTGCCAGCAGTTACGTCGGCGGCGGGGAGCTGTTTTTT. Residues: CASSYVGGGELFF.

For this clonotype: Compared with germline, one end of the junction differs, possibly owing to a read error. The chain has TRBV19 and TRBJ2-1; no clear D gene. CDR1 and CDR2 (germline): LNHDA, SQIVND (reference sequence). The CDR3 totals 14 residues. The CDR3 sequence: CASTPDSSYNGQFF. CDR3 nucleotide sequence: TGTGCCAGTACCCCAGATAGCTCCTACAATGGGCAGTTCTTC.

For the CDR3, the DNA is TGTGCCAGCACCGAATACCGGGACGTTTCCTATGGCTACACCTTC. Its protein product is CASTEYRDVSYGYTF. The chain recombines TRBV6-2 or TRBV6-3 with TRBJ1-2; the D gene is possibly TRBD1 (5 bases). The CDR3 loop spans 15 amino acids. The V gene lost 7 bases and the J gene lost 4 bases, with 19 bases spanning the gap. CDR1 is MNHEY, CDR2 SVGEGT, per germline.

The count of this clonotype is one. The chain is built from TRBV12-3 or TRBV12-4 and TRBJ2-7; D remains unclear. The CDR3 totals 13 residues. Trimming left V 6 bases short and J 3 bases short, with 12 bases between. The CDR3 nucleotides read TGTGCCAGCAGGCAGACGACCCGCTACGAGCAGTACTTC. It yields the protein CASRQTTRYEQYF.

This clonotype was observed a few times. The gene calls are TRBV7-2 and TRBJ2-7, with D maybe TRBD2 (5 bases). The V end was cut by 5 bases, the J end by 2 bases, with 13 bases between. The CDR3 consists of 14 residues. In germline, CDR1 is SGHTA, CDR2 FQGNSA. CDR3 region: CASSPSPTAYEQYF. The CDR3 nucleotides read TGTGCCAGCAGCCCTAGCCCCACAGCCTACGAGCAGTACTTC.

Worth noting for this clonotype: At one end the junction does not follow the germline gene, possibly because of a read error. The rearrangement joins TRBV4-1 to TRBJ2-3; 7 bases are shared with TRBD2. This CDR3 region has 16 residues. Germline values: CDR1 MGHRA, CDR2 YSYEKL. The CDR3 nucleotides read TGCGCCGGCAGCCAAGTTCTCGCGGGGGGCACAGATACGCAGTATTTT. It is translated as CAGSQVLAGGTDTQYF.

The V gene is TRBV10-3, the J gene TRBJ2-3, with D perhaps matching TRBD1 (6 bases). Germline lookup yields CDR1 ENHRY and CDR2 SYGVKD. V gave up 2 bases and J gave up 0 bases, with 12 bases separating them. CDR3 size: 16 residues. In DNA form, the CDR3 reads TGTGCCATCAGTGAGCTAGACAGGTCTAGCACAGATACGCAGTATTTT. Translated: CAISELDRSSTDTQYF.

The chain has TRBV30 and TRBJ1-4, with TRBD1 as a possible D gene (6 bases). CDR1 and CDR2 (germline): GTSNPN, SVGIG (reference sequence). With 5 bases removed from V and 1 base from J, the gap between germline ends came to 8 bases. CDR3 length: 13 residues. CDR3 protein: CAWGQITNEKLFF. The CDR3 bases are TGTGCCTGGGGACAGATAACTAATGAAAAACTGTTTTTT.

The chain is built from TRBV11-2 and TRBJ1-2, with 9 bases identical to TRBD1. Germline lookup yields CDR1 SGHAT and CDR2 FQNNGV. Trimming cost V 5 bases and J 4 bases; bases outside gene matches: 8. This CDR3 has 15 amino acids. The CDR3 here is CASSPWDREGYGYTF. In nucleotides, the CDR3 is TGTGCCAGCAGCCCATGGGACAGGGAAGGCTATGGCTACACCTTC.

V gene TRBV29-1 combines with J gene TRBJ2-5; 12 nucleotides line up with TRBD2. The CDR3 is 13 residues long. V dropped 4 bases and J dropped 9; count of bases not matched to a gene: 6. Germline CDR1 and CDR2: SQVTM and ANQGSEA. As DNA, the CDR3 is TGCAGCGTTGGCTCTAGCGGGGGGGGTGCCCAGTACTTC. Translated, it gives CSVGSSGGGAQYF.

This clonotype was detected once. The chain links TRBV24-1 to TRBJ1-4; a weak D match, TRBD1 (5 bases). This CDR3 is built from 14 residues. Germline CDR1 KGHDR, CDR2 SFDVKD. The V and J ends lost 4 bases and 6 bases respectively, with 11 bases between them. The CDR3 region has the DNA TGTGCCACCAGTGAACAAGGGACGGATGAAAAACTGTTTTTT. Its protein product is CATSEQGTDEKLFF.

In its sample, this clonotype was seen a few times. The chain couples TRBV14 to TRBJ1-1, with D unclear. This CDR3 spans 11 amino acids. Per the germline V gene, CDR1 is SGHDN and CDR2 is FVKESK. The V gene lost 0 bases and the J gene lost 11 bases, with 7 bases spanning the gap. The CDR3 DNA reads as TGTGCCAGCAGCCAAGAGGGAGACGCTTTCTTT. Protein product: CASSQEGDAFF.

The gene calls are TRBV5-1 and TRBJ2-5; D unresolved. The germline CDR1 and CDR2 sequences are SGHRS and YFSETQ. The length of the CDR3 is 14 residues. V lost 0 bases and J 2 bases, leaving 8 bases between the germline ends. CDR3 sequence (DNA): TGCGCCAGCAGCTTGGAGACAAAGCAAGAGACCCAGTACTTC. It translates to CASSLETKQETQYF.